This entry lists 15 T cell receptor beta chains sequenced from one sample in a study of cytomegalovirus exposure and HLA in healthy donors (dated by TCRdb to the late 2010s). The library was produced with the immunoSEQ multiplex PCR assay. What TCRdb holds here is the immuneACCESS table cut down to in-frame rearrangements. Part of the clones is not present; checked against another copy, under half of the missing clones reflect an unresolved V gene, and the others are unexplained. The sample records approximately 200,000 clones, approximately 80% of which are singletons. The top ten clones comprise 10% to 15% of the sample. The sample comprised PBMCs. The receptors were gathered from a woman between 25 and 40 years old in good health and CMV-seropositive.

This chain joins TRBV5-1 and TRBJ2-1; D is possibly TRBD1 (5 bases). Trimming left V 4 bases short and J 7 bases short, with 21 bases between. The CDR3 has 16 residues. CDR1 is SGHRS and CDR2 is YFSETQ in the germline V gene. The CDR3 sequence is CASSAYPRGAKNEQFF. CDR3 nucleotide sequence: TGCGCCAGCAGCGCATATCCTCGTGGGGCCAAGAATGAGCAGTTCTTC. Full variable domain (outside the CDR3, taken from reference TRBV5-1 and TRBJ2-1): KAGVTQTPRYLIKTRGQQVTLSCSPISGHRSVSWYQQTPGQGLQFLFEYFSETQRNKGNFPGRFSGRQFSNSRSEMNVSTLELGDSALYLCASSAYPRGAKNEQFFGPGTRLTVL.

This clone was recorded only once. This chain links TRBV29-1 with TRBJ2-1, with D possibly TRBD1 on 5 matching bases. This CDR3 is built from 14 residues. The ends were cut back, 5 bases at V and 3 bases at J, with 14 bases in the middle. Germline values: CDR1 SQVTM, CDR2 ANQGSEA. The CDR3 DNA is TGCAGCGTTTGGGGCAGCCGGCTCTACAATGAGCAGTTCTTC. It encodes CSVWGSRLYNEQFF.

The chain couples TRBV29-1 to TRBJ1-1, with unresolved D. Looked up from germline, CDR1 is SQVTM and CDR2 is ANQGSEA. The CDR3 is 14 amino acids. Trimming removed 7 bases from V and 2 bases from J, with 17 bases in between. The CDR3 bases are TGCAGCGCCTCCGGGGTGCGGATCAACACTGAAGCTTTCTTT. This sequence encodes CSASGVRINTEAFF.

The chain links TRBV6-5 to TRBJ2-5, with a tentative D call TRBD2 (5 bases). With 6 bases removed from V and 7 bases from J, the gap between germline ends came to 9 bases. Germline values: CDR1 MNHEY, CDR2 SVGAGI. There are 11 residues in the CDR3. CDR3 in amino acids: CASRESGTQYF. For the CDR3, the DNA is TGTGCCAGCAGAGAGAGCGGGACCCAGTACTTC.

The chain links TRBV18 to TRBJ2-7, with 7 bases fitting TRBD1. CDR1 KGHSH and CDR2 LQKENI come from the germline V gene. Trimming took 6 bases from V and 5 from J; bases not matched to a gene: 10. The CDR3 loop spans 14 amino acids. The CDR3 region is CASSTSGTDDEQYF. The CDR3 nucleotides read TGTGCCAGCTCGACGTCCGGGACAGACGACGAGCAGTACTTC.

The CDR3 nucleotides are TGTGCCAGCAGTTTATACGGGCAGGGGATATTACAAGAGACCCAGTACTTC. Translating gives CASSLYGQGILQETQYF. The chain carries TRBV27 and TRBJ2-5, with D perhaps TRBD1 (6 bases). Trimming took 1 base from V and 2 from J, leaving 17 bases between them. CDR1 and CDR2 from the germline V gene are MNHEY and SMNVEV (reference sequence). CDR3 length equals 17 residues.

The chain employs TRBV6-6 and TRBJ1-4; D unclear. Trimming pared 8 bases from V and 0 bases from J, leaving 7 bases between. Germline V lookup: CDR1 MNHNY, CDR2 SVGAGI (reference sequence). The CDR3 has 13 amino acids. CDR3 residues: CASVRSTNEKLFF. DNA for the CDR3: TGTGCCAGCGTCCGGTCAACTAATGAAAAACTGTTTTTT.

The chain recombines TRBV29-1 with TRBJ2-3; 11 nucleotides line up with TRBD2. V was clipped by 3 bases and J by 5 bases; unmatched bases: 4. The CDR3 consists of 14 residues. From germline, CDR1 is SQVTM and CDR2 ANQGSEA. In DNA form, the CDR3 reads TGCAGCGTTGACCACGGACTAGCGGGAGATACGCAGTATTTT. This translates into CSVDHGLAGDTQYF.

The chain couples TRBV29-1 to TRBJ1-1; D is ambiguous. The CDR3 is 11 amino acids. Per the germline V gene, CDR1 is SQVTM and CDR2 is ANQGSEA. The V end was cut by 7 bases, the J end by 0 bases, with 6 bases between. CDR3 region: CSAVMNTEAFF. The CDR3 nucleotides read TGCAGCGCCGTTATGAACACTGAAGCTTTCTTT.

The rearrangement joins TRBV6-1 to TRBJ2-2, with D unresolved. This CDR3 contains 16 residues. V gave up 1 base and J gave up 7 bases, with 16 bases separating them. CDR1 is MNHNS, CDR2 SASEGT, per germline. As DNA, the CDR3 is TGTGCCAGCAGTGAAGAGATTTGGCAGTCTGGCGGGGAGCTGTTTTTT. It yields the protein CASSEEIWQSGGELFF.

For this clone: At the DNA level, this CDR3 is encoded by other sequences in the same sample as well. The chain carries TRBV5-1 and TRBJ2-6, with a weak D call TRBD2 (5 bases). CDR3 length: 14 amino acids. Germline V lookup: CDR1 SGHRS, CDR2 YFSETQ. Deletions cut 4 bases from V and 1 base from J, with 6 bases between. The CDR3 region has the DNA TGCGCCAGCAGCAGAGGGTCTGGGGCCAACGTCCTGACTTTC. This translates into CASSRGSGANVLTF.

The chain uses TRBV28 and TRBJ2-6, with D perhaps TRBD1 (6 bases). The CDR3 is 16 residues long. Trimming pared 10 bases from V and 0 bases from J, leaving 16 bases between. Germline-derived CDR1 and CDR2 are MDHEN and SYDVKM. The CDR3, as DNA: TGTGCCACCAACAGGGTTGGATACTCTGGGGCCAACGTCCTGACTTTC. Translation: CATNRVGYSGANVLTF. Together with reference TRBV28 and TRBJ2-6, the CDR3 gives the full variable domain: DVKVTQSSRYLVKRTGEKVFLECVQDMDHENMFWYRQDPGLGLRLIYFSYDVKMKEKGDIPEGYSVSREKKERFSLILESASTNQTSMYLCATNRVGYSGANVLTFGAGSRLTVL.

The rearrangement joins TRBV30 to TRBJ2-3; D perhaps matches TRBD2 (6 bases). The CDR3 is 13 amino acids. From germline, CDR1 is GTSNPN and CDR2 SVGIG (reference sequence). The V end lost 1 base, the J end lost 4 bases, and 9 bases lay between the germline ends. CDR3 residues: CAWSGGGADTQYF. The CDR3 nucleotides read TGTGCCTGGAGTGGGGGAGGTGCAGATACGCAGTATTTT.

The chain carries TRBV19 and TRBJ1-2; a weak D match, TRBD1 (5 bases). The CDR3 has 12 residues. Germline values: CDR1 LNHDA, CDR2 SQIVND (reference sequence). This CDR3 reads CASGLELWGYTF. The CDR3 nucleotides read TGTGCGTCAGGGTTGGAACTATGGGGCTACACCTTC.

This clone came up once. A junction end diverges from the germline sequence, so it may reflect a read error. The sample holds other DNA sequences that translate to the same CDR3. The chain carries TRBV7-7 and TRBJ2-1; 9 bases agree with TRBD1. This CDR3 has 15 amino acids. Looked up from germline, CDR1 is SSHAT and CDR2 is FNYEAQ (reference sequence). CDR3 in DNA: TGTGCTAGCAGCTCCGGGACAGGGCGCTACAATGAGCAGTTCTTC. It specifies CASSSGTGRYNEQFF.